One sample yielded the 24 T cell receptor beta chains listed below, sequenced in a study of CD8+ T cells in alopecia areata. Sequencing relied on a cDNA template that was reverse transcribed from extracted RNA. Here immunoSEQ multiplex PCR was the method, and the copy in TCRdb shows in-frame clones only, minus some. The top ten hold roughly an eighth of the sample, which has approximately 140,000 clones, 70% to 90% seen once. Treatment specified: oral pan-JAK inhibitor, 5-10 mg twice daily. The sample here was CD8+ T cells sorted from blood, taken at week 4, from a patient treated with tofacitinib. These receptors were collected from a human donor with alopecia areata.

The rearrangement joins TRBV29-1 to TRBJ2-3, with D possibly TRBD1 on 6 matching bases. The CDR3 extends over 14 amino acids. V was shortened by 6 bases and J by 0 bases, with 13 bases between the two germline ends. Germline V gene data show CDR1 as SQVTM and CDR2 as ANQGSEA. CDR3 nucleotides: TGCAGCGTGACCCCGACAGGCAGCACAGATACGCAGTATTTT. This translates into CSVTPTGSTDTQYF.

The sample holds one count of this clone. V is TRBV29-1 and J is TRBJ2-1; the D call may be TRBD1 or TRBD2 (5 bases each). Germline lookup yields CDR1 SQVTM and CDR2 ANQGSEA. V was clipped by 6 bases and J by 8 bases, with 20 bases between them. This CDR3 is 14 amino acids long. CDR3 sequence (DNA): TGCAGCGTAGCCTTGCCCGGGGCATCGGATGAGCAGTTCTTC. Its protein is CSVALPGASDEQFF.

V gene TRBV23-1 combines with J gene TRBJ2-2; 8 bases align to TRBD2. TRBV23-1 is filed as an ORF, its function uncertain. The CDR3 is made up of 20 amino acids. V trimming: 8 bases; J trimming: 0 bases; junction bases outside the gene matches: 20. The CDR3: CASGTQPGLVTGSNTGELFF. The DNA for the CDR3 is TGCGCCAGCGGGACACAGCCGGGACTAGTAACGGGCTCGAACACCGGGGAGCTGTTTTTT.

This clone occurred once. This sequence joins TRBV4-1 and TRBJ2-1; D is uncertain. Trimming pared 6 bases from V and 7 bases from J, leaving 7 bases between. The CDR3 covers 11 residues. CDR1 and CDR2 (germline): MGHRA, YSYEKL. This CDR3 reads CASSGWNEQFF. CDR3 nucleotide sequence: TGCGCCAGCAGTGGGTGGAATGAGCAGTTCTTC.

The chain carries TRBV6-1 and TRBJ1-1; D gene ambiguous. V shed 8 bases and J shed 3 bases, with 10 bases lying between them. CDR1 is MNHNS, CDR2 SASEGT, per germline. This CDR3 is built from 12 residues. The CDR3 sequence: CASRRWDTEAFF. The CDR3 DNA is TGTGCCAGCCGGAGGTGGGACACTGAAGCTTTCTTT.

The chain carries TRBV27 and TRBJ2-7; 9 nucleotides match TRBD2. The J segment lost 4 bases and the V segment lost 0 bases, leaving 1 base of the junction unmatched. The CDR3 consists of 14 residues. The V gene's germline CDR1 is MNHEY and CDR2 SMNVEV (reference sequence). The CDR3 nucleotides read TGTGCCAGCAGTTTATCCCTAGCGGGATACGAGCAGTACTTC. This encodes CASSLSLAGYEQYF.

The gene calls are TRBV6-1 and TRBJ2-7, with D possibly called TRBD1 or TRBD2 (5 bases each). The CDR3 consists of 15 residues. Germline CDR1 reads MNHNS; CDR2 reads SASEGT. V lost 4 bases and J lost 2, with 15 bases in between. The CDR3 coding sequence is TGTGCCAGCAGTGTAACCGGGACGGTCACCTACGAGCAGTACTTC. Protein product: CASSVTGTVTYEQYF.

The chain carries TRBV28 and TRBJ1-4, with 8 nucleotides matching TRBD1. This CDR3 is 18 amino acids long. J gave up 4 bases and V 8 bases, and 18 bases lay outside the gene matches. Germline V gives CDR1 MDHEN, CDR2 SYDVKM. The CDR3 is CASLGDLSGTGLNEKLFF. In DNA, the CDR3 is TGTGCCAGCCTGGGGGACTTATCCGGGACAGGTCTTAATGAAAAACTGTTTTTT.

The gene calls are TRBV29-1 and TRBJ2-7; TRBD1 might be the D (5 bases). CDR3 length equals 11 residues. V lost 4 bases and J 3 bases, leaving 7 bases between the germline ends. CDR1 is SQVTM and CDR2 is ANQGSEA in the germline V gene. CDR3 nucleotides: TGCAGCGTTGGACAGCACTACGAGCAGTACTTC. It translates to CSVGQHYEQYF.

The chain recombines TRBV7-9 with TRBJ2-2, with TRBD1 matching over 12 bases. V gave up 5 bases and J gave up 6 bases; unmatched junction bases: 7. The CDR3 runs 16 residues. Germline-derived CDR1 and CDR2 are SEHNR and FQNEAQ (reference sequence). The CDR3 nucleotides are TGTGCCAGCAGCCCATCGGGACAGGGGGCCGCCGGGGAGCTGTTTTTT. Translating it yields CASSPSGQGAAGELFF. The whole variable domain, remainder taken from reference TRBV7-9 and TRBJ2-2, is DTGVSQNPRHKITKRGQNVTFRCDPISEHNRLYWYRQTLGQGPEFLTYFQNEAQLEKSRLLSDRFSAERPKGSFSTLEIQRTEQGDSAMYLCASSPSGQGAAGELFFGEGSRLTVL.

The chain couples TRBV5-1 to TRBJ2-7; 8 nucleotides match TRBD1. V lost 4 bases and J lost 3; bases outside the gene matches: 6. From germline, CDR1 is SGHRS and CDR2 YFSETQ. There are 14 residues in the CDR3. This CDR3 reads CASSLGQGIYEQYF. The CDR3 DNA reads TGCGCCAGCAGCCTCGGACAGGGCATCTACGAGCAGTACTTC.

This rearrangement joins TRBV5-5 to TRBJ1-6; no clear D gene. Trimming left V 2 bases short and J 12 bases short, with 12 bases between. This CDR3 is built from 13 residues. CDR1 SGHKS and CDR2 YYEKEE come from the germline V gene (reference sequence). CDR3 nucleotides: TGTGCCAGCAGCTTTGGTGGGGATTTACCCCTCCACTTT. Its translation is CASSFGGDLPLHF.

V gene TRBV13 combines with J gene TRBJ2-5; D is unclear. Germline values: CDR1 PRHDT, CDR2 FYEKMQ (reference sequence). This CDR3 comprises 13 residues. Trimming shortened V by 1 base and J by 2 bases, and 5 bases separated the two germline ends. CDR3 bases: TGTGCCAGCAGCTTAGCACAGCAAGAGACCCAGTACTTC. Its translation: CASSLAQQETQYF.

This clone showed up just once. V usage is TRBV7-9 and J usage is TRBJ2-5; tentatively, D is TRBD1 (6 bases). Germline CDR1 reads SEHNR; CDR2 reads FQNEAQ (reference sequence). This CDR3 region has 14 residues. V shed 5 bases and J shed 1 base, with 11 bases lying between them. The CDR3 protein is CASSPDSIQETQYF. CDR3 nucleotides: TGTGCCAGCAGCCCGGACAGTATCCAAGAGACCCAGTACTTC.

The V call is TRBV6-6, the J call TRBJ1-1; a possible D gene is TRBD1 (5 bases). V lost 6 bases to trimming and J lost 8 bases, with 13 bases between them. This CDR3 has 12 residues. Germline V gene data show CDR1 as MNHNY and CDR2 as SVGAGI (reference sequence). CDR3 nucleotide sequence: TGTGCCAGCAGGCCATGGGACGGGGAAGCTTTCTTT. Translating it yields CASRPWDGEAFF.

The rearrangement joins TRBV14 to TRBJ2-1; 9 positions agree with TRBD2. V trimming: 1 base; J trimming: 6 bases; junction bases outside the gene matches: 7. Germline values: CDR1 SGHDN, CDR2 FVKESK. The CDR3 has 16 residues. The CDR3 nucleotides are TGTGCCAGCAGCCAAGGGCTAGCGGGACCCCTCAATGAGCAGTTCTTC. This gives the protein CASSQGLAGPLNEQFF.

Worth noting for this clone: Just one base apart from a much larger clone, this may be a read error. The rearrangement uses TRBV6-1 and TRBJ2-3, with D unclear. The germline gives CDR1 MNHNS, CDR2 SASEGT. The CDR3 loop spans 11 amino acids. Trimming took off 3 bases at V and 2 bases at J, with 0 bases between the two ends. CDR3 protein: CASSDTDTQYF. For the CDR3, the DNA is TGTGCCAGCAGTGACACAGATACGCAGTATTTT.

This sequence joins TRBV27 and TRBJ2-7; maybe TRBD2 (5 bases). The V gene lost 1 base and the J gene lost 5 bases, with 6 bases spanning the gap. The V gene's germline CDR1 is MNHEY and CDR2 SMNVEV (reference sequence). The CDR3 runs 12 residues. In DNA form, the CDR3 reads TGTGCCAGCAGTTTATACGGGGACGAGCAGTACTTC. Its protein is CASSLYGDEQYF.

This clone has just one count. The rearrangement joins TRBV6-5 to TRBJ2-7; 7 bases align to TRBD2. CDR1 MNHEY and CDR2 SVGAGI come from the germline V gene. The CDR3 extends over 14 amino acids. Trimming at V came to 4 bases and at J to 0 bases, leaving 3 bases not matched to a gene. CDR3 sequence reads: CASSWGGNSYEQYF. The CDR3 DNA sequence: TGTGCCAGCAGTTGGGGGGGGAACTCCTACGAGCAGTACTTC.

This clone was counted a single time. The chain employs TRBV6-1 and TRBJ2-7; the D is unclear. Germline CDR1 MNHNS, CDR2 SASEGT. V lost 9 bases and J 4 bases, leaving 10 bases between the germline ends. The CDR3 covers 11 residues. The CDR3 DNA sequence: TGTGCCAGTACAGTGGCTTACGAGCAGTACTTC. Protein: CASTVAYEQYF.

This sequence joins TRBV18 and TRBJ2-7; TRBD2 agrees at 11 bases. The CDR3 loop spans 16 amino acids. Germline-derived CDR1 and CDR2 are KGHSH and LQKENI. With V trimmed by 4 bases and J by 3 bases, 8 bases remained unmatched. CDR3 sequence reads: CASSLTLAGEVYEQYF. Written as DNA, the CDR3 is TGTGCCAGCTCACTAACACTAGCGGGAGAGGTCTACGAGCAGTACTTC.

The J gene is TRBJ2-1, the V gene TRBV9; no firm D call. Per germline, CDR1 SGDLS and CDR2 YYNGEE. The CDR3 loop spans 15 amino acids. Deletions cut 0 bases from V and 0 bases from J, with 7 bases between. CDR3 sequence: CASSVDLSSYNEQFF. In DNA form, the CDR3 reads TGTGCCAGCAGCGTAGATCTGTCCTCCTACAATGAGCAGTTCTTC.

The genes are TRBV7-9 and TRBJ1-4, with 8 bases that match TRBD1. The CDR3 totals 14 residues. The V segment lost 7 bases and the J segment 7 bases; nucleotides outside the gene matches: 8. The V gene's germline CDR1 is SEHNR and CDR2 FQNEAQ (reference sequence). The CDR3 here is CASTPTGVGEKLFF. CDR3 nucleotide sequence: TGTGCCAGCACCCCGACAGGGGTCGGTGAAAAACTGTTTTTT.

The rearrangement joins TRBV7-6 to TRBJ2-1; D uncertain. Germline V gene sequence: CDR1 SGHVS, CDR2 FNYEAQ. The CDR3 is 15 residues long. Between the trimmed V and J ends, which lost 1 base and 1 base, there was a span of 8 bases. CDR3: CASSLGSRSYNEQFF. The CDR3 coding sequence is TGTGCCAGCAGCTTAGGGAGTAGGTCCTACAATGAGCAGTTCTTC. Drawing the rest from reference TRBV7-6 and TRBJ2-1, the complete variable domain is GAGVSQSPRYKVTKRGQDVALRCDPISGHVSLYWYRQALGQGPEFLTYFNYEAQQDKSGLPNDRFSAERPEGSISTLTIQRTEQRDSAMYRCASSLGSRSYNEQFFGPGTRLTVL.